This T cell receptor (beta chain) was obtained from a study of siplizumab effects on memory and regulatory T cells. Clones were read by immunoSEQ multiplex PCR, and TCRdb kept only the in-frame ones, dropping some. The sample includes about 100,000 clones, 91% seen only once; the top ten take about 0.15%. V lost 1 base and J lost 2, with 9 bases in between. Per germline, CDR1 SGHTS and CDR2 YDEGEE. This CDR3 contains 14 residues. The V call is TRBV5-8, the J call TRBJ1-1; D gene uncertain. The sample taken for sequencing was CD4+ T cells sorted from blood. The sequence came from a human donor in good health. In nucleotides, the CDR3 is TGTGCCAGCAGCTTGCCAGACTTTAACACTGAAGCTTTCTTT. This sequence encodes CASSLPDFNTEAFF. The whole variable domain, remainder taken from reference TRBV5-8 and TRBJ1-1, is EAGVTQSPTHLIKTRGQQATLRCSPISGHTSVYWYQQALGLGLQFLLWYDEGEERNRGNFPPRFSGRQFPNYSSELNVNALELEDSALYLCASSLPDFNTEAFFGQGTRLTVV.